Listed below are T cell receptor beta chains from one sample, sequenced in a study of blood T cell repertoires in COVID-19. Sequencing used immunoSEQ multiplex PCR; TCRdb keeps in-frame clones, though not all of them. The sample contains 150,000 to 200,000 clones, 80% to 90% of which appear only once. Sequencing was carried out using peripheral blood. The receptors shown here come from a man younger than 35 who had recovered from COVID-19. The CDR3 runs from the conserved cysteine through the conserved F or W. D genes are given only for firm matches. Only part of the rows carry a size: once, few, many, or a class if the clone is expanded.

TRBD2 | TRBJ2-1 | - | TRBV4-1 | CASSQEPSGSSYNEQFF | TGCGCCAGCAGCCAAGAACCGAGCGGGAGCTCCTACAATGAGCAGTTCTTC
- | TRBJ1-1 | - | TRBV7-9 | CASSLGQGKINTEAFF | TGTGCCAGCAGCTTAGGCCAGGGGAAGATCAACACTGAAGCTTTCTTT
TRBD2 | TRBJ2-1 | - | TRBV7-6 | CASSALAESINEQFF | TGTGCCAGCAGCGCACTAGCGGAGAGTATCAATGAGCAGTTCTTC
- | TRBJ2-5 | - | TRBV5-1 | CASSQREKGKTQYF | TGCGCCAGCAGCCAACGGGAGAAAGGGAAGACCCAGTACTTC
TRBD2 | TRBJ2-2 | - | TRBV4-3 | CASSQEASGRYTGELFF | TGCGCCAGCAGCCAAGAGGCTAGCGGGAGATACACCGGGGAGCTGTTTTTT
TRBD1 | TRBJ1-2 | - | TRBV6-5 | CASSRQGIDGYTF | TGTGCCAGCAGCCGACAGGGGATCGATGGCTACACCTTC
TRBD2 | TRBJ2-1 | - | TRBV10-3 | CATWTSGGVNNEQFF | TGTGCCACCTGGACTAGCGGAGGGGTAAACAATGAGCAGTTCTTC
- | TRBJ2-1 | once | TRBV12-3/TRBV12-4 | CASSPLIEQFF | TGTGCCAGCTCCCCTTTAATTGAGCAGTTCTTC
TRBD2 | TRBJ2-1 | - | TRBV9 | CASSKAGGFHEQFF | TGTGCCAGCAGCAAAGCGGGAGGTTTCCATGAGCAGTTCTTC
TRBD1 | TRBJ1-1 | - | TRBV6-5 | CASSLNRGTNTEAFF | TGTGCCAGCAGTTTAAACAGGGGTACGAACACTGAAGCTTTCTTT
- | TRBJ2-1 | - | TRBV6-5 | CASTRTDNEQFF | TGTGCCAGCACTCGGACAGACAATGAGCAGTTCTTC
- | TRBJ2-2 | - | TRBV7-9 | CASSLGSQVTGELFF | TGTGCCAGCAGCTTAGGATCACAAGTCACCGGGGAGCTGTTTTTT
TRBD1 | TRBJ2-7 | - | TRBV6-5 | CASSSGQDSYEQYF | TGTGCCAGCAGTTCGGGACAGGACTCCTACGAGCAGTACTTC
- | TRBJ2-1 | once | TRBV19 | CASSSGGRGGQFF | TGTGCCAGTAGTTCCGGGGGTCGGGGTGGGCAGTTCTTC
- | TRBJ1-3 | - | TRBV7-2 | CASSLAGLGGNTIYF | TGTGCCAGCAGCTTAGCGGGGCTGGGAGGAAACACCATATATTTT
TRBD2 | TRBJ2-7 | - | TRBV27 | CASSLLAGETYEQYF | TGTGCCAGCAGTTTGCTAGCGGGAGAGACCTACGAGCAGTACTTC
- | TRBJ1-2 | - | TRBV6-1 | CASSEIGDYGYTF | TGTGCCAGCAGTGAAATAGGGGACTATGGCTACACCTTC
- | TRBJ2-1 | - | TRBV28 | CASRGQASYNEQFF | TGTGCCAGTAGGGGCCAGGCCTCCTACAATGAGCAGTTCTTC
TRBD1 | TRBJ1-3 | - | TRBV19 | CASQTTGIGNTIYF | TGTGCCAGCCAAACGACAGGGATCGGAAACACCATATATTTT
TRBD1 | TRBJ1-3 | - | TRBV10-3 | CAISPQGAGNTIYF | TGTGCCATCAGCCCGCAGGGGGCTGGAAACACCATATATTTT
TRBD2 | TRBJ2-7 | - | TRBV5-1 | CASSPGRGGGEQYF | TGCGCCAGCAGCCCGGGTCGGGGGGGCGGCGAGCAGTACTTC
- | TRBJ2-1 | - | TRBV4-3 | CASSQGGRLSSYNEQFF | TGCGCCAGCAGCCAAGGGGGGCGGCTCTCCTCCTACAATGAGCAGTTCTTC
TRBD1 | TRBJ1-2 | few | TRBV24-1 | CATSARGLGYTF | TGTGCCACCAGTGCCAGGGGGCTTGGCTACACCTTC
TRBD2 | TRBJ2-1 | - | TRBV4-3 | CASSLGLANEQFF | TGCGCCAGCAGCCTGGGACTAGCGAATGAGCAGTTCTTC
- | TRBJ1-1 | - | TRBV9 | CASSVDGVETEAFF | TGTGCCAGCAGCGTAGACGGGGTCGAAACTGAAGCTTTCTTT
- | TRBJ2-1 | - | TRBV3-1/TRBV3-2 | CASSQAPGRGGNEQFF | TGTGCCAGCAGCCAAGCTCCCGGAAGGGGTGGGAATGAGCAGTTCTTC
TRBD1 | TRBJ1-5 | - | TRBV6-5 | CASRETGYDQPQHF | TGTGCCAGCAGAGAGACAGGGTACGATCAGCCCCAGCATTTT
- | TRBJ2-7 | - | TRBV27 | CASSPSSVSYEQYF | TGTGCCAGCAGTCCGTCTAGCGTCTCCTACGAGCAGTACTTC
- | TRBJ2-5 | - | TRBV5-8 | CASSLSQGLGETQYF | TGTGCCAGCAGCTTGTCGCAGGGGTTGGGAGAGACCCAGTACTTC
- | TRBJ2-7 | - | TRBV7-2 | CASSLEGSSYEQYF | TGTGCCAGCAGCTTAGAAGGGAGCTCCTACGAGCAGTACTTC
TRBD2 | TRBJ2-3 | once | TRBV6-2/TRBV6-3 | CASSSAGAGDTQYF | TGTGCCAGCAGTTCAGCGGGAGCCGGAGATACGCAGTATTTT
- | TRBJ2-7 | - | TRBV18 | CASSPSHTGITYEQYF | TGTGCCAGCTCACCTTCGCATACAGGTATTACCTACGAGCAGTACTTC
TRBD1 | TRBJ1-6 | - | TRBV9 | CASSVAGQGNSPLHF | TGTGCCAGCAGCGTAGCGGGACAGGGGAATTCACCCCTCCACTTT
- | TRBJ1-1 | few | TRBV2 | CASSASGATNTEAFF | TGTGCCAGCAGTGCATCAGGGGCGACGAACACTGAAGCTTTCTTT
- | TRBJ2-7 | - | TRBV27 | CASSDDRIFSEQYF | TGTGCCAGCAGTGATGACAGGATTTTTAGCGAGCAGTACTTC
- | TRBJ2-7 | - | TRBV7-2 | CASSSWRSEQYF | TGTGCCAGCAGCTCCTGGAGGAGCGAGCAGTACTTC
TRBD2 | TRBJ2-1 | once | TRBV9 | CASSGGTSGRYEQFF | TGTGCCAGCAGCGGAGGGACTAGCGGGAGATACGAGCAGTTCTTC
- | TRBJ2-2 | - | TRBV10-3 | CAISVRTGELFF | TGTGCCATCAGCGTGCGCACCGGGGAGCTGTTTTTT
- | TRBJ1-6 | - | TRBV2 | CASTGARGSPLHF | TGTGCCAGCACAGGAGCGCGGGGGTCACCCCTCCACTTT
- | TRBJ2-7 | - | TRBV21-1 | CASSNPISGNPYEQYF | TGTGCCAGCAGCAATCCTATATCCGGTAATCCCTACGAGCAGTACTTC
- | TRBJ1-1 | - | TRBV28 | CASSSWPVAFF | TGTGCCAGCAGTTCATGGCCGGTGGCTTTCTTT
TRBD2 | TRBJ2-1 | - | TRBV2 | CASSSHRATSGRAHEQFF | TGTGCCAGCAGTTCCCACAGAGCTACTAGCGGGAGGGCCCATGAGCAGTTCTTC
TRBD1 | TRBJ2-2 | - | TRBV7-2 | CASSHRTGKRAGELFF | TGTGCCAGCAGCCACAGGACAGGGAAAAGGGCCGGGGAGCTGTTTTTT
- | TRBJ1-1 | once | TRBV11-2 | CASSLGLSRRGNTEAFF | TGTGCCAGCAGCTTAGGGCTGTCGCGCAGGGGGAACACTGAAGCTTTCTTT
TRBD2 | TRBJ2-7 | - | TRBV28 | CASSLSGLAGGSYEQYF | TGTGCCAGCAGTTTATCTGGTCTAGCGGGAGGGTCCTACGAGCAGTACTTC
TRBD1 | TRBJ1-1 | - | TRBV28 | CASSLGQARETEAFF | TGTGCCAGCAGTTTAGGACAGGCCCGGGAAACTGAAGCTTTCTTT
TRBD1 | TRBJ1-6 | - | TRBV5-1 | CASSAATGGSYNSPLHF | TGCGCCAGCAGCGCGGCAACAGGGGGTTCCTATAATTCACCCCTCCACTTT
- | TRBJ2-5 | - | TRBV28 | CASRKGGMETQYF | TGTGCCAGCAGAAAAGGGGGTATGGAGACCCAGTACTTC